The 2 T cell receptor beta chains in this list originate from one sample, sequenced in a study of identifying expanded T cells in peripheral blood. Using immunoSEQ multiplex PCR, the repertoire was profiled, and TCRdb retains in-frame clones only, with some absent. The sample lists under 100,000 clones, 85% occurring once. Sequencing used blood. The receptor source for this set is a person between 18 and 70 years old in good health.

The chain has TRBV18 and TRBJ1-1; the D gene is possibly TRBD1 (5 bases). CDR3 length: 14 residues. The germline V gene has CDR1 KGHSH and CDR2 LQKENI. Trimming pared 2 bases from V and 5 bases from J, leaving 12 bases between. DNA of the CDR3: TGTGCCAGCTCACCAGCAGGGCGGGGTACTGAAGCTTTCTTT. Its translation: CASSPAGRGTEAFF.

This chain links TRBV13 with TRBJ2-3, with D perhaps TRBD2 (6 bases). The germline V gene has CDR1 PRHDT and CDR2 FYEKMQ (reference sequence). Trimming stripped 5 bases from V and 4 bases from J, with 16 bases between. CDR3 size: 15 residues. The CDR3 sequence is CASSLSGSFPDTQYF. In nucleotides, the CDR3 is TGTGCCAGCAGCCTTAGCGGTTCATTTCCAGATACGCAGTATTTT.